These T cell receptor beta chains were read from a single sample in a study of T-cell memory formation after mild COVID-19. MiXCR, run by TCRdb on the 5' RACE reads, gives a single entry per CDR3 protein. The sample yields roughly 110,000 distinct CDR3 sequences, about 18% seen once. Sequenced input: PBMCs or a T cell subset sorted from them (not recorded which). The receptors were sampled from an adult woman who had mild COVID-19 (a few samples of this study predate the infection). Cell type and time point are not known. Both conserved end residues are part of each CDR3. The D gene is left open where the match is weak. For some rows the clone size is stated as once, few or many, or as a class when expanded; others skip it.

CDR3	DNA	D	size	V	J
CAIEGRNTEAFF	TGTGCCATTGAGGGCAGGAACACTGAAGCTTTCTTT	-	many	TRBV12-3/TRBV12-4	TRBJ1-1
CASSLDGRTGGELFF	TGTGCCAGCAGCTTAGATGGCAGGACGGGCGGGGAGCTGTTTTTT	-	-	TRBV11-3	TRBJ2-2
CASTTPSTDMNTEAFF	TGTGCCAGTACCACCCCTTCGACTGACATGAACACTGAAGCTTTCTTT	-	few	TRBV19	TRBJ1-1
CASSLGQRTDTQYF	TGTGCCAGCAGCTTGGGACAGCGCACAGATACGCAGTATTTT	-	few	TRBV5-5	TRBJ2-3
CASSFQGSTYEQYF	TGCGCCAGCAGCTTTCAGGGTTCGACCTACGAGCAGTACTTC	-	-	TRBV5-1	TRBJ2-7
CASSSPWGDQYGYTF	TGTGCCAGCAGTTCTCCCTGGGGGGACCAATATGGCTACACCTTC	-	-	TRBV12-3/TRBV12-4	TRBJ1-2
CASSYASSRPDYEQYF	TGTGCCAGTTCATATGCGAGCAGTCGACCGGACTACGAGCAGTACTTC	-	-	TRBV12-3/TRBV12-4	TRBJ2-7
CASSRGVYEQYF	TGTGCCAGTTCCAGGGGGGTGTACGAGCAGTACTTC	-	-	TRBV25-1	TRBJ2-7
CASSTLGGLQPQHF	TGTGCCAGCAGTACTCTGGGGGGTCTTCAGCCCCAGCATTTT	-	once	TRBV6-5	TRBJ1-5
CASSLFGYSNQPQHF	TGTGCCAGCAGTTTATTCGGGTATAGCAATCAGCCCCAGCATTTT	-	few	TRBV27	TRBJ1-5
CASILGFGGATNEQFF	TGTGCCAGCATCTTGGGGTTCGGGGGGGCCACCAATGAGCAGTTCTTC	TRBD2	few	TRBV12-3/TRBV12-4	TRBJ2-1
CASSQDHIPGTGGNEQYF	TGCGCCAGCAGCCAAGATCACATTCCAGGGACAGGGGGCAACGAGCAGTACTTC	TRBD1	few	TRBV4-3	TRBJ2-7
CASRPQGLAETQYF	TGTGCCAGCAGACCTCAGGGTTTGGCGGAGACCCAGTACTTC	-	-	TRBV6-5	TRBJ2-5
CASSLEGGAQYF	TGTGCCAGCAGTTTAGAAGGGGGGGCCCAGTACTTC	-	few	TRBV12-3/TRBV12-4	TRBJ2-5
CASSSFRAEAFF	TGTGCCAGCAGCTCCTTTCGGGCTGAAGCTTTCTTT	-	-	TRBV5-6	TRBJ1-1
CASTSTGLAKETQYF	TGTGCCAGTACCTCCACGGGACTAGCAAAAGAGACCCAGTACTTC	TRBD2	-	TRBV19	TRBJ2-5
CASSLTSGDTDTQYF	TGTGCCAGCAGTTTAACTAGCGGGGACACAGATACGCAGTATTTT	TRBD2	-	TRBV12-3/TRBV12-4	TRBJ2-3
CASSARLAEYTDTQYF	TGTGCCAGCAGCGCCAGACTAGCGGAGTACACAGATACGCAGTATTTT	TRBD2	-	TRBV11-2	TRBJ2-3
CASSASYGTGGPYGYTF	TGTGCCAGCAGCGCCAGTTATGGGACAGGGGGGCCCTATGGCTACACCTTC	TRBD1	-	TRBV9	TRBJ1-2
CASSLLAANNEQFF	TGTGCCAGCAGCTTATTAGCGGCTAACAATGAGCAGTTCTTC	-	-	TRBV7-3	TRBJ2-1
CASSLAGRLGTDTQYF	TGTGCCAGCAGTTTAGCGGGACGACTAGGAACCGATACGCAGTATTTT	-	-	TRBV12-3/TRBV12-4	TRBJ2-3
CASSPASWGGNGYTF	TGCGCCAGCAGCCCTGCCTCGTGGGGCGGGAATGGCTACACCTTC	-	few	TRBV5-1	TRBJ1-2
CASSPVKGHPSSETQYF	TGTGCCAGCAGCCCTGTAAAGGGTCACCCCAGTTCGGAGACGCAGTATTTT	-	-	TRBV11-2	TRBJ2-3
CAISEAGQPNTEAFF	TGTGCCATCAGTGAGGCCGGACAACCGAACACTGAAGCTTTCTTT	-	-	TRBV10-3	TRBJ1-1
CAWSLAAYEQYF	TGTGCCTGGAGTCTGGCCGCCTACGAGCAGTACTTC	-	few	TRBV30	TRBJ2-7
CATSDLDGNYNEQFF	TGTGCCACCAGTGATCTGGACGGCAACTACAATGAGCAGTTCTTC	-	-	TRBV24-1	TRBJ2-1
CASNDVLNEQFF	TGTGCCAGCAATGACGTCCTCAATGAGCAGTTCTTC	-	few	TRBV12-3/TRBV12-4	TRBJ2-1
CSAGTANSYNEQFF	TGCAGTGCTGGGACAGCGAACTCCTACAATGAGCAGTTCTTC	TRBD1	-	TRBV20-1	TRBJ2-1
CASRPSLSRSNEQFF	TGTGCCAGCAGACCTAGCCTGTCCAGGAGCAATGAGCAGTTCTTC	-	many	TRBV6-5	TRBJ2-1
CASSLDLVGQANNEQFF	TGTGCCAGCAGCTTAGATCTAGTGGGACAGGCCAACAATGAGCAGTTCTTC	TRBD1	few	TRBV11-2	TRBJ2-1
CASSYSSGGWSYEQYF	TGTGCCAGCAGTTACTCGTCGGGAGGGTGGTCCTACGAGCAGTACTTC	TRBD2	few	TRBV6-5	TRBJ2-7
CSVVLRTGAYEQYF	TGCAGCGTTGTCCTGCGGACAGGGGCCTACGAGCAGTACTTC	TRBD1	few	TRBV29-1	TRBJ2-7
CSVDFGTVTTEAFF	TGCAGCGTTGATTTCGGGACAGTGACAACTGAAGCTTTCTTT	TRBD1	-	TRBV29-1	TRBJ1-1
CATSYSGGHSSYNEQFF	TGTGCCACCAGTTATAGCGGGGGACATAGCTCCTACAATGAGCAGTTCTTC	TRBD2	-	TRBV15	TRBJ2-1
CASSPGTGGTEKLFF	TGTGCCAGCAGCCCTGGGACAGGGGGTACTGAAAAACTGTTTTTT	TRBD1	-	TRBV9	TRBJ1-4
CASSVPGTGQGSNTGELFF	TGTGCCAGCAGCGTTCCAGGGACAGGCCAAGGATCGAACACCGGGGAGCTGTTTTTT	TRBD1	-	TRBV7-3	TRBJ2-2
CASSQDHPGVTGELFF	TGTGCCAGCAGCCAAGATCACCCGGGAGTCACCGGGGAGCTGTTTTTT	-	-	TRBV4-2	TRBJ2-2